This TCR beta chain was sequenced during a study of cytomegalovirus exposure and HLA in healthy donors. Study-level findings and limits: Roughly uniform depth of sequencing across donors was assumed in presence/absence analyses.

Remarks on this clone: The antigen remains unidentified.

There are 15 residues in the CDR3. Germline-derived CDR1 and CDR2 are SGHKS and YYEKEE (reference sequence). V lost 4 bases and J 0 bases, leaving 11 bases between the germline ends. The PCR contained 60 Vbeta and 13 Jbeta primers. The data were produced by immunoSEQ multiplex PCR, yet TCRdb's version contains in-frame clones alone and is incomplete. Here the sample spans around 190,000 clones, over 70% being singletons. The receptor's source is a man in his forties in good health and CMV-seropositive. This rearrangement joins TRBV5-5 to TRBJ1-3, with a tentative D call TRBD1 (5 bases). Sequencing was carried out using PBMCs. CDR3 in DNA: TGTGCCAGCAGCGAGCAGGGATACTCTGGAAACACCATATATTTT. It translates to CASSEQGYSGNTIYF.